This TCR beta chain originates from a study of cytomegalovirus exposure and HLA in healthy donors. Trimming pared 10 bases from V and 6 bases from J, leaving 18 bases between. The CDR3 contains 13 residues. The V gene's germline CDR1 is MNHNY and CDR2 SVGAGI (reference sequence). As for this clone: Its antigen is not identified.

Study-level findings and limits: Most TCR sequences were uncommon, yet certain public TCRs appeared in many donors.

In the PCR, 60 Vbeta and 13 Jbeta primers were used. Sequencing used immunoSEQ multiplex PCR; TCRdb keeps in-frame clones, though not all of them. Of about 110,000 clones listed, more than 9.5% are singletons. The sequenced material came from PBMCs. This TCR was sampled from a man in his forties in good health and CMV-seropositive. The chain couples TRBV6-6 to TRBJ1-2; unclear D gene. CDR3 in amino acids: CATAPPGSDGYTF. In DNA form, the CDR3 reads TGTGCCACCGCCCCCCCAGGCTCTGATGGCTACACCTTC.